This entry describes one T cell receptor beta chain. This CDR3 region has 17 residues. Germline CDR1 and CDR2: SGHNT and YYREEE (reference sequence). J lost 4 bases, V lost 3 bases, and 9 bases had no gene match. Single viable CD3+CD4+CD8-CD45RO+ cells were sorted as the memory CD4+ T cells. This sample is part of a study of memory CD4+ T cells and cytomegalovirus serostatus. As for the study in general: This sample comes from healthy Belgian adults, 9 CMV seropositive, 24 seronegative.

The data were produced by immunoSEQ multiplex PCR, yet TCRdb's version contains in-frame clones alone and is incomplete. The repertoire holds about 56,000 clones, with 82% as singletons. This rearrangement joins TRBV5-4 to TRBJ1-4, with 10 positions matching TRBD1. The sequencing input was memory CD4+ T cells from blood. This TCR was recovered from an adult in good health and CMV-seronegative. The CDR3 here is CASSSTGGAAYNEKLFF. CDR3 nucleotides: TGTGCCAGCAGCTCGACAGGGGGCGCAGCCTATAATGAAAAACTGTTTTTT.